The rows below give T cell receptor beta chains drawn from one sample of a study of coeliac disease. Sequencing was performed with immunoSEQ multiplex PCR; in TCRdb, only in-frame clones are kept and a portion is missing. Altogether some 6,500 clones are present, around 68% being singletons, with the ten largest covering approximately 20%. Material: lymphocytes from the gut lamina propria. These receptors originate from a man in his 60s with celiac disease on a gluten-free diet. The CDR3 runs from the conserved cysteine through the conserved F or W. Each record gives: V gene, J gene, clone size, D gene, CDR3 protein, CDR3 DNA. D genes are given only for firm matches. Rows give clone size only sometimes, using once, few, many, or a class for an expanded clone.

V: TRBV10-3
J: TRBJ2-2
size: -
D: -
CDR3: CAISEGGSGELFF
DNA: TGTGCCATCAGTGAGGGGGGGAGCGGGGAGCTGTTTTTT

V: TRBV7-9
J: TRBJ2-3
size: few
D: -
CDR3: CASSLSRGADTQYF
DNA: TGTGCCAGCAGCCTCTCGCGGGGCGCAGATACGCAGTATTTT

V: TRBV2
J: TRBJ1-5
size: -
D: -
CDR3: CASSTGNNQPQHF
DNA: TGTGCCAGCAGCACAGGGAACAATCAGCCCCAGCATTTT

V: TRBV9
J: TRBJ1-1
size: -
D: -
CDR3: CASSARTEGPEAFF
DNA: TGTGCCAGCAGTGCCCGGACAGAGGGGCCTGAAGCTTTCTTT

V: TRBV7-8
J: TRBJ2-3
size: -
D: -
CDR3: CASSLRGGSTDTQYF
DNA: TGTGCCAGCAGCTTACGGGGAGGTAGCACAGATACGCAGTATTTT

V: TRBV11-2
J: TRBJ2-1
size: few
D: -
CDR3: CASSPRQKTYNEQFF
DNA: TGTGCCAGCAGCCCTCGACAGAAGACCTACAATGAGCAGTTCTTC

V: TRBV7-2
J: TRBJ2-5
size: once
D: -
CDR3: CASSLGGGRETQYF
DNA: TGTGCCAGCAGCCTAGGGGGCGGGAGAGAGACCCAGTACTTC

V: TRBV18
J: TRBJ2-7
size: -
D: TRBD1
CDR3: CASSPLPGQGAFLYEQYF
DNA: TGTGCCAGCTCACCCCTGCCGGGACAGGGGGCCTTCCTCTACGAGCAGTACTTC

V: TRBV11-1
J: TRBJ1-1
size: -
D: TRBD1
CDR3: CASRQGLNTEAFF
DNA: TGTGCCAGCAGACAGGGGCTGAACACTGAAGCTTTCTTT

V: TRBV4-1
J: TRBJ1-2
size: -
D: TRBD1
CDR3: CASSQHRGNYGYTF
DNA: TGCGCCAGCAGCCAGCACAGGGGTAACTATGGCTACACCTTC

V: TRBV4-1
J: TRBJ1-4
size: once
D: -
CDR3: CASSTRGGAWGSDEKLFF
DNA: TGCGCCAGCAGCACACGAGGGGGGGCCTGGGGTTCGGATGAAAAACTGTTTTTT

V: TRBV11-3
J: TRBJ2-1
size: -
D: TRBD2
CDR3: CASSLDYGTSGASYNEQFF
DNA: TGTGCCAGCAGCTTAGATTACGGGACTAGCGGGGCCTCCTACAATGAGCAGTTCTTC

V: TRBV28
J: TRBJ1-1
size: -
D: TRBD1
CDR3: CASSLGARGLTEAFF
DNA: TGTGCCAGCAGTTTAGGGGCCAGGGGGCTCACTGAAGCTTTCTTT

V: TRBV18
J: TRBJ2-7
size: -
D: TRBD1
CDR3: CASSNSGTGAGGQYF
DNA: TGTGCCAGCTCAAACTCCGGGACAGGGGCCGGCGGACAGTACTTC

V: TRBV2
J: TRBJ2-2
size: few
D: -
CDR3: CASSEYYTGELFF
DNA: TGTGCCAGCAGTGAGTACTACACCGGGGAACTGTTTTTT

V: TRBV21-1
J: TRBJ2-1
size: -
D: -
CDR3: CASSKPAGGPYNEQFF
DNA: TGTGCCAGCAGCAAACCCGCGGGTGGCCCCTACAATGAGCAGTTCTTC

V: TRBV11-3
J: TRBJ2-2
size: -
D: -
CDR3: CASSLGASGELFF
DNA: TGTGCCAGCAGCTTAGGGGCTTCCGGGGAGCTGTTTTTT

V: TRBV7-7
J: TRBJ2-1
size: -
D: TRBD1
CDR3: CASRLEARDRGPNEQFF
DNA: TGTGCTAGCAGACTAGAAGCCCGGGACAGGGGGCCCAATGAGCAGTTCTTC

V: TRBV29-1
J: TRBJ1-1
size: -
D: -
CDR3: CSVSEHTEAFF
DNA: TGCAGCGTGTCCGAGCACACTGAAGCTTTCTTT

V: TRBV5-5
J: TRBJ2-1
size: -
D: -
CDR3: CASSPQGYRGEQFF
DNA: TGTGCCAGCAGCCCCCAGGGGTATCGAGGAGAGCAGTTCTTC

V: TRBV7-3
J: TRBJ1-1
size: -
D: -
CDR3: CASSLGQNTEAFF
DNA: TGTGCCAGCAGCTTAGGACAGAACACTGAAGCTTTCTTT

V: TRBV28
J: TRBJ2-1
size: -
D: -
CDR3: CASNRQNNEQFF
DNA: TGTGCCAGCAATCGACAGAACAATGAGCAGTTCTTC

V: TRBV28
J: TRBJ1-2
size: -
D: TRBD1
CDR3: CASSLPPGQGAPLYGYTF
DNA: TGTGCCAGCAGTTTACCTCCGGGACAGGGGGCCCCCCTCTATGGCTACACCTTC

V: TRBV13
J: TRBJ1-6
size: few
D: -
CDR3: CASSPRIGESPLHF
DNA: TGTGCCAGCAGCCCCCGGATTGGAGAGTCACCCCTCCACTTT

V: TRBV2
J: TRBJ1-6
size: -
D: TRBD1
CDR3: CASSEQGDSPLHF
DNA: TGTGCCAGCAGTGAACAGGGGGATTCACCCCTCCACTTT

V: TRBV5-1
J: TRBJ1-2
size: -
D: TRBD1
CDR3: CASSLTGDYGYTF
DNA: TGCGCCAGCAGCTTGACAGGGGACTATGGCTACACCTTC

V: TRBV27
J: TRBJ1-2
size: -
D: -
CDR3: CASSIRGAIDGYTF
DNA: TGTGCCAGCAGTATTCGGGGGGCAATCGATGGCTACACCTTC

V: TRBV6-5
J: TRBJ1-5
size: -
D: -
CDR3: CASSPTGPVDQPQHF
DNA: TGTGCCAGCAGCCCCACAGGGCCGGTCGATCAGCCCCAGCATTTT

V: TRBV6-1
J: TRBJ1-3
size: -
D: -
CDR3: CASSGAETSGNTIYF
DNA: TGTGCCAGCAGTGGGGCCGAAACATCTGGAAACACCATATATTTT

V: TRBV5-8
J: TRBJ2-7
size: -
D: -
CDR3: CASSPAIGEVEQYF
DNA: TGTGCCAGCAGCCCGGCTATAGGGGAGGTCGAGCAGTACTTC

V: TRBV30
J: TRBJ1-1
size: -
D: -
CDR3: CAWSVQVKAFF
DNA: TGTGCCTGGAGTGTACAGGTGAAAGCTTTCTTT

V: TRBV2
J: TRBJ1-6
size: -
D: TRBD1
CDR3: CASRGDSPASPLHF
DNA: TGTGCCAGCAGGGGGGACAGCCCCGCCTCACCCCTCCACTTT

V: TRBV7-9
J: TRBJ2-7
size: -
D: -
CDR3: CASSLIQGGEQYF
DNA: TGTGCCAGCAGCTTAATACAGGGTGGCGAGCAGTACTTC

V: TRBV4-1
J: TRBJ1-1
size: -
D: -
CDR3: CASSQADGENTEAFF
DNA: TGCGCCAGCAGCCAAGCCGACGGAGAGAACACTGAAGCTTTCTTT

V: TRBV4-2
J: TRBJ1-2
size: -
D: TRBD1
CDR3: CASSPAGTGSYGYTF
DNA: TGTGCCAGCAGCCCAGCCGGGACAGGATCCTATGGCTACACCTTC

V: TRBV7-2
J: TRBJ1-1
size: -
D: -
CDR3: CASRIRQFTEAFF
DNA: TGTGCCAGCCGTATTCGACAATTCACTGAAGCTTTCTTT

V: TRBV5-1
J: TRBJ1-1
size: -
D: -
CDR3: CASSSEGVPEAFF
DNA: TGCGCCAGCAGCTCCGAGGGGGTTCCTGAAGCTTTCTTT

V: TRBV7-2
J: TRBJ2-5
size: -
D: -
CDR3: CASSLDWTKQETQYF
DNA: TGTGCCAGCAGCTTAGACTGGACAAAGCAAGAGACCCAGTACTTC

V: TRBV7-9
J: TRBJ2-3
size: -
D: -
CDR3: CASSLAAGSSTDTQYF
DNA: TGTGCCAGCAGCTTAGCGGCGGGGTCCTCCACAGATACGCAGTATTTT

V: TRBV6-5
J: TRBJ1-1
size: -
D: TRBD1
CDR3: CASSPGTGRNTEAFF
DNA: TGTGCCAGCAGTCCCGGGACAGGGAGGAACACTGAAGCTTTCTTT

V: TRBV11-2
J: TRBJ2-5
size: few
D: TRBD2
CDR3: CASSLSTGGSETQYF
DNA: TGTGCCAGCAGCTTATCTACGGGGGGGAGTGAGACCCAGTACTTC

V: TRBV7-9
J: TRBJ2-7
size: few
D: TRBD1
CDR3: CASSHRGTRYEQYF
DNA: TGTGCCAGCAGCCACAGGGGTACGAGGTACGAGCAGTACTTC

V: TRBV5-1
J: TRBJ1-6
size: medium-sized
D: -
CDR3: CASSLDSIGNSPLHF
DNA: TGCGCCAGCAGCCTAGACTCCATTGGGAATTCACCCCTCCACTTT

V: TRBV2
J: TRBJ2-7
size: -
D: -
CDR3: CATEQGREQYF
DNA: TGTGCCACCGAACAGGGCAGGGAGCAGTACTTC

V: TRBV7-9
J: TRBJ1-2
size: -
D: TRBD1
CDR3: CASSLRGGSGYTF
DNA: TGTGCCAGCAGCTTAAGAGGGGGCAGTGGCTACACCTTC

V: TRBV4-2
J: TRBJ1-1
size: -
D: -
CDR3: CASSQDGVNTEAFF
DNA: TGTGCCAGCAGCCAAGACGGAGTGAACACTGAAGCTTTCTTT

V: TRBV28
J: TRBJ1-5
size: -
D: -
CDR3: CASSLWGRPQHF
DNA: TGTGCCAGCAGTTTATGGGGCCGGCCCCAGCATTTT

V: TRBV29-1
J: TRBJ1-1
size: -
D: -
CDR3: CSVALSAGTEAFF
DNA: TGCAGCGTTGCACTCTCCGCGGGCACTGAAGCTTTCTTT

V: TRBV11-2
J: TRBJ2-5
size: -
D: TRBD1
CDR3: CASSSRRQGKETQYF
DNA: TGTGCCAGCAGCTCACGACGACAGGGAAAGGAGACCCAGTACTTC

V: TRBV9
J: TRBJ2-2
size: -
D: -
CDR3: CASSQGAPNTGELFF
DNA: TGTGCCAGCAGCCAAGGGGCACCGAACACCGGGGAGCTGTTTTTT

V: TRBV28
J: TRBJ1-2
size: few
D: -
CDR3: CASTPPGGYGYGYTF
DNA: TGTGCCAGCACCCCCCCTGGGGGCTATGGCTATGGCTACACCTTC

V: TRBV6-5
J: TRBJ1-6
size: few
D: -
CDR3: CASRPGAGDSPLHF
DNA: TGTGCCAGCAGGCCGGGAGCCGGGGATTCACCCCTCCACTTT

V: TRBV10-3
J: TRBJ1-1
size: once
D: TRBD1
CDR3: CAIRAGTGTEAFF
DNA: TGTGCCATCAGAGCCGGGACAGGGACTGAAGCTTTCTTT